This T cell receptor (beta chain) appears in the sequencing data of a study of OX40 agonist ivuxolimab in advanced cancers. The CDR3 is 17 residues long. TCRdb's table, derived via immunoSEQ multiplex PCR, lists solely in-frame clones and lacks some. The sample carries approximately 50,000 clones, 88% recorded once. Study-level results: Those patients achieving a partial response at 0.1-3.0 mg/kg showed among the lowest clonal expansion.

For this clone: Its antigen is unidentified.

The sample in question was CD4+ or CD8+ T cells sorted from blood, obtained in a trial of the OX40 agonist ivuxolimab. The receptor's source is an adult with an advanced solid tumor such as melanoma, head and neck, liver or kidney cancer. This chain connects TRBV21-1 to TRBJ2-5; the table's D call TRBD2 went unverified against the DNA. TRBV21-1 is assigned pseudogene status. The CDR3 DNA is TGTGCCAGCAGCAAAATCCCGGGGGGGCGAATCTTGGAGACCCAGTACTTC. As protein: CASSKIPGGRILETQYF.